These T cell receptor beta chains were read from a single sample in a study of blood T cell repertoires in COVID-19. Data came from immunoSEQ multiplex PCR; TCRdb stores just in-frame clones and leaves some out. The sample has tens of thousands of clones; 87% are singletons. Sequencing was done on a sample of peripheral blood. These receptors all come from a man in his sixties with acute or convalescent COVID-19. CDR3s include the opening cysteine and the closing phenylalanine or tryptophan. Fields, in order: J gene, clone size, D gene, V gene, CDR3 DNA, CDR3 protein. The D gene is left open where the match is weak. Clone size appears in some rows only: once, few, many, or a class for an expanded clone.

TRBJ1-2 NA NA TRBV6-5 TGTGCCAGCACTCTCACAGGGCGGGTCTATGGCTACACCTTC CASTLTGRVYGYTF
TRBJ1-3 NA NA TRBV15 TGTGCCACCAGCAGAGATCACAGGGCCATATATTTT CATSRDHRAIYF
TRBJ2-3 NA TRBD2 TRBV18 TGTGCCAGCTCACCGAAGACCGGGACTAGCTTATCAGATACGCAGTATTTT CASSPKTGTSLSDTQYF
TRBJ2-7 NA TRBD1 TRBV7-2 TGTGCCAGCAGCACCTCCGGGACAGCGCCCTACGAGCAGTACTTC CASSTSGTAPYEQYF
TRBJ1-3 NA TRBD1 TRBV19 TGTGCCAGTATCGACAGGGTCTCTGGAAACACCATATATTTT CASIDRVSGNTIYF
TRBJ2-5 NA NA TRBV3-1/TRBV3-2 TGTGCCAGCAGCCAAATCGCGGAGACCCAGTACTTC CASSQIAETQYF
TRBJ1-5 NA NA TRBV11-2 TGTGCCAGCAGCTTCGGAGGGCCGTCTAGCAATCAGCCCCAGCATTTT CASSFGGPSSNQPQHF
TRBJ1-1 NA TRBD1 TRBV19 TGTGCCAGTAGTATAGGGCAGGGGGCAAGTACTGAAGCTTTCTTT CASSIGQGASTEAFF
TRBJ2-2 NA TRBD2 TRBV7-2 TGTGCCAGCACCACTATTACCCTAGCGGGGAGGGGCACCGGGGAGCTGTTTTTT CASTTITLAGRGTGELFF
TRBJ2-1 NA TRBD2 TRBV4-2 TGTGCCAGCAGCCAAGAGGACCCGGGGGGGCGTATTGAGCAGTTCTTC CASSQEDPGGRIEQFF
TRBJ1-5 few TRBD1 TRBV18 TGTGCCAGCTCACCGTTGGGACAGGGGGCAAGGCAGCCCCAGCATTTT CASSPLGQGARQPQHF
TRBJ2-2 NA NA TRBV11-2 TGTGCCAGCAGCTTAGTGGGGGGGCCGGGGGAGCTGTTTTTT CASSLVGGPGELFF
TRBJ2-1 NA TRBD2 TRBV30 TGTGCCTGGAACCCTAGCGGGGGTTACAATGAGCAGTTCTTC CAWNPSGGYNEQFF
TRBJ2-3 NA TRBD2 TRBV7-2 TGTGCCAGCAGCTTTAAGCGGGGGGCCACAGATACGCAGTATTTT CASSFKRGATDTQYF
TRBJ2-3 few TRBD2 TRBV5-4 TGTGCCAGCAGCAAAGCGGGGGGAGCTGATACGCAGTATTTT CASSKAGGADTQYF
TRBJ2-1 NA TRBD2 TRBV6-2/TRBV6-3 TGTGCCAGCAGTTACTCGACGGGGGGGGCTTCCTACAATGAGCAGTTCTTC CASSYSTGGASYNEQFF
TRBJ1-2 NA NA TRBV7-2 TGTGCCAGCAGTTCACGGGGGGAGTACAACTATGGCTACACCTTC CASSSRGEYNYGYTF
TRBJ1-1 NA NA TRBV6-6 TGTGCCAGCAGTTATCAGGCGGGGTACACTGAAGCTTTCTTT CASSYQAGYTEAFF
TRBJ2-6 NA TRBD1 TRBV7-2 TGTGCCAGCAGCTTGGGACAGGGGTTAGGTGGGGCCAACGTCCTGACTTTC CASSLGQGLGGANVLTF
TRBJ2-1 NA TRBD2 TRBV27 TGTGCCAGCAGCAAACTAGCGGGACGACACAATGAGCAGTTCTTC CASSKLAGRHNEQFF
TRBJ1-3 NA TRBD1 TRBV5-6 TGTGCCAGCAGCTTGCGCAGGGGGCGAAACACCATATATTTT CASSLRRGRNTIYF
TRBJ1-1 few TRBD1 TRBV3-1/TRBV3-2 TGTGCCAGCAGCACTTCAGGGGGCAACACTGAAGCTTTCTTT CASSTSGGNTEAFF
TRBJ2-2 once TRBD2 TRBV19 TGTGCCAGTAGGTCTAGCGGGACCACCGGGGAGCTGTTTTTT CASRSSGTTGELFF
TRBJ2-1 NA TRBD2 TRBV13 TGTGCCAGCAGCTCGAGACTAGCGGGGAGCTCCTACAATGAGCAGTTCTTC CASSSRLAGSSYNEQFF
TRBJ2-5 NA NA TRBV7-9 TGTGCCAGCAGCTTAGATGGCTCCCAAGAGACCCAGTACTTC CASSLDGSQETQYF
TRBJ1-2 once TRBD1 TRBV5-1 TGCGCCAGCAGCTCTAACATGGGACAGATAATTAACTATGGCTACACCTTC CASSSNMGQIINYGYTF
TRBJ1-2 NA NA TRBV25-1 TGTGCCAGCAGTGAACGCGCCAGGAATGGCTACACCTTC CASSERARNGYTF
TRBJ1-2 NA NA TRBV18 TGTGCCAGCTCCTCGGCCGAGGGTATGGGCTACACCTTC CASSSAEGMGYTF
TRBJ2-2 NA NA TRBV5-4 TGTGCCAGCAGCCCTGCGGGCGCTAACACCGGGGAGCTGTTTTTT CASSPAGANTGELFF
TRBJ1-1 NA NA TRBV5-1 TGCGCCAGCAGCTTGGATCAGACGTCGGGAGCTACTGAAGCTTTCTTT CASSLDQTSGATEAFF
TRBJ2-5 NA TRBD2 TRBV7-9 TGTGCCAGCAGCCGGACTAGCGGAACGGGGGGAGAGACCCAGTACTTC CASSRTSGTGGETQYF
TRBJ2-1 NA TRBD2 TRBV6-4 TGTGCCAGCAGTGCCCAGGCTAGCGGGGGGGATGAGCAGTTCTTC CASSAQASGGDEQFF
TRBJ1-1 NA TRBD1 TRBV9 TGTGCCAGCAGCGCCTCTCAGGGGGTTGGAACTGAAGCTTTCTTT CASSASQGVGTEAFF
TRBJ1-3 once NA TRBV27 TGTGCCAGCAGTTCGGCCGGGGGGGCCGCAGGGCATGGAAACACCATATATTTT CASSSAGGAAGHGNTIYF
TRBJ1-6 NA NA TRBV4-2 TGTGCCAGCAGCCCAAATAGCGTTGCTTATAATTCACCCCTCCACTTT CASSPNSVAYNSPLHF
TRBJ2-3 NA TRBD1 TRBV5-1 TGCGCCAGCAGCTTGGGACAGGGAGGCACAGATACGCAGTATTTT CASSLGQGGTDTQYF
TRBJ1-3 NA NA TRBV9 TGTGCCAGCAGCGTAGCCGGTACAGGGTTGGACACCATATATTTT CASSVAGTGLDTIYF
TRBJ1-1 NA NA TRBV10-3 TGTGCCATCAGTGCGGGACAAGAAATGAACACTGAAGCTTTCTTT CAISAGQEMNTEAFF
TRBJ1-4 NA TRBD1 TRBV7-2 TGTGCCAGCAGTCGGTGGACAGGGAGGGGTGAAAAACTGTTTTTT CASSRWTGRGEKLFF
TRBJ2-7 NA TRBD2 TRBV4-3 TGCGCCAGCAGCCAAGACTGGGGGGGGAACTACGAGCAGTACTTC CASSQDWGGNYEQYF
TRBJ2-3 NA NA TRBV28 TGTGCTACCCAGACAGGGACTAGCACAGATACGCAGTATTTT CATQTGTSTDTQYF
TRBJ2-5 NA NA TRBV5-1 TGCGCCAGCAGCTTGCAACCAGGGGCAGAAGAGACCCAGTACTTC CASSLQPGAEETQYF
TRBJ1-1 NA TRBD1 TRBV30 TGTGCCCGAGAGGGACAGGTGAACACTGAAGCTTTCTTT CAREGQVNTEAFF
TRBJ2-7 NA NA TRBV6-5 TGTGCCAGCAGTTACAGTCAGGGGTACGAGCAGTACTTC CASSYSQGYEQYF
TRBJ1-2 NA TRBD1 TRBV19 TGTGCCAGTAGTGGGACAGTCCGGGGTGGCTACACCTTC CASSGTVRGGYTF
TRBJ2-7 NA TRBD1 TRBV24-1 TGTGCCACCAGTGATTTATATGCCCAAATCGACAGGGGAAGGAACGAGCAGTACTTC CATSDLYAQIDRGRNEQYF
TRBJ1-4 NA TRBD1 TRBV6-1 TGTGCCAGCAGTGACGACAGGGGAAGGGTGTTTTTT CASSDDRGRVFF
TRBJ1-6 NA TRBD1 TRBV24-1 TGTGCCACCAGTGATTTGCTTAACCCCGGGACAGAAAATTCACCCCTCCACTTT CATSDLLNPGTENSPLHF
TRBJ1-5 NA TRBD1 TRBV7-2 TGTGCCAGCAGTTTGACAGGGGGTATTTGGAATCAGCCCCAGCATTTT CASSLTGGIWNQPQHF
TRBJ2-1 NA TRBD2 TRBV14 TGTGCCAGCAGCCACACCGGGGGGGATCTGGATGAGCAGTTCTTC CASSHTGGDLDEQFF
TRBJ2-2 once NA TRBV9 TGTGCCAGCAGCGTAGCCCTACTCGCGAACACCGGGGAGCTGTTTTTT CASSVALLANTGELFF
TRBJ2-2 once TRBD1 TRBV30 TGTGCCTGGAAACGACAGGGGGCCCAAAACACCGGGGAGCTGTTTTTT CAWKRQGAQNTGELFF
TRBJ2-5 NA NA TRBV6-5 TGTGCCAGCAGTTGGGGCGAGGAAGAGACCCAGTACTTC CASSWGEEETQYF
TRBJ1-2 NA NA TRBV18 TGTGCCAGCTCGCCGGAGCCCCAGACCTATGGCTACACCTTC CASSPEPQTYGYTF
TRBJ1-2 NA NA TRBV4-3 TGCGCCAGCAGCCAAGAATTGGCCTATGGCTACACCTTC CASSQELAYGYTF
TRBJ1-5 NA TRBD1 TRBV5-5 TGTGCCAGCAGCTGGACGGGACAGGGAGGCGTTCAGCCCCAGCATTTT CASSWTGQGGVQPQHF
TRBJ1-2 few NA TRBV5-1 TGCGCCAGCAGCTTGAGTCGGGACTATGGCTACACCTTC CASSLSRDYGYTF
TRBJ1-3 NA TRBD1 TRBV3-1/TRBV3-2 TGTGCCAGCAGAACCGGGACAGGGCCTGGAAACACCATATATTTT CASRTGTGPGNTIYF